This T cell receptor (beta chain) emerged from a study of blood T cell repertoires in COVID-19 (TCRdb year 2020). Study-wide context: Collaborator samples came from the United States, Italy and Spain and covered acute and convalescent phases of COVID-19. The material from the prospective study consisted of cDNA or gDNA derived from T cells, B-cell-depleted T cells, or PBMCs. The dataset comprised deeply sampled blood TCRbeta repertoires from subjects exposed to, actively infected with, or recovered from COVID-19. The repertoires were released in a freely available public database meant as a resource for research on the immune response to SARS-CoV-2. The samples were drawn from two sources: the first 160 participants of the ongoing ImmuneRACE study, and 950 to 1,500 subjects contributed by 6 global collaborators. Nearly every sample came with metadata listing a de-identified subject ID, COVID-19 status, age in years and sex. Where HLA class I and class II types were available, the types were taken from metadata supplied by the sample provider, not from assay-based typing.

Its CDR3 holds 15 amino acids, cysteine through phenylalanine. The DNA shown is the 45-base CDR3, in frame from base 1. The V and J ends are trimmed by 3 bases and 4 bases, leaving 13 bases between them. CDR1 and CDR2 are read off the germline V gene (reference sequence) as SEHNR and FQNEAQ. This clone was counted a few times. Its specific antigen is unknown. No quality values exist for individual bases; no much larger clone is one base distant. Summary of the overall study and its limitations: The quantity of clinical and demographic metadata differed by source and by participant and was supplied without curation.

The immunoSEQ Assay, a bias-controlled multiplex PCR, was used to amplify TCRbeta CDR3 regions from genomic DNA. The original methods were these. The number of nucleated cells in each sample was estimated by amplification of reference gene primers within the assay. Sequence reads were collapsed and filtered to measure the absolute abundance of every unique TCRbeta CDR3 rearrangement. For each sample, productive Simpson clonality was calculated by taking the square root of Simpson's diversity index across productive rearrangements. The clones in this table, taken by TCRdb from immuneACCESS, are in-frame only. Not every clone is retained; where verified, under half of the shortfall comes from an unresolved V gene, and the cause of the rest is unknown. V, J and clone size are taken as reported in that table, and D and trimming were inferred from the DNA itself. The table for this sample lists about 140,000 clones; over 60% of them were counted only once. Under 3% of the sample is taken by the ten largest.

Participants in the prospective study were enrolled through a virtual design, were aged about 18 to 100 years, and lived in roughly 24 United States geographic areas. In the prospective study, participants were assigned to cohorts based on the clinical history participants reported in a screening survey and a study questionnaire. For ImmuneRACE Cohort 3, a participant was defined as recovered based on two consecutive negative NP/OP PCR tests, clearance by a healthcare professional, or resolution of symptoms. In the prospective study, whole blood, serum and a nasopharyngeal or oropharyngeal swab were collected from each participant by mobile phlebotomists. Over an approximately 2-month period, participants in the prospective study had the option of providing additional blood draws and questionnaires. Prospective study blood samples were shipped either frozen or at room temperature before DNA extraction.

The receptor chain draws on TRBV7-9 and TRBJ1-5; 5 matching bases give a weak D call of TRBD1. The sequence came from a woman between 45 and 65 years old who had recovered from COVID-19. Sequenced material: PBMCs or T cells enriched from blood (not recorded which). At the DNA level, the sequence is TGTGCCAGCAGCTTGGGGGGATCACAGAATCAGCCCCAGCATTTT. The encoded protein is CASSLGGSQNQPQHF.